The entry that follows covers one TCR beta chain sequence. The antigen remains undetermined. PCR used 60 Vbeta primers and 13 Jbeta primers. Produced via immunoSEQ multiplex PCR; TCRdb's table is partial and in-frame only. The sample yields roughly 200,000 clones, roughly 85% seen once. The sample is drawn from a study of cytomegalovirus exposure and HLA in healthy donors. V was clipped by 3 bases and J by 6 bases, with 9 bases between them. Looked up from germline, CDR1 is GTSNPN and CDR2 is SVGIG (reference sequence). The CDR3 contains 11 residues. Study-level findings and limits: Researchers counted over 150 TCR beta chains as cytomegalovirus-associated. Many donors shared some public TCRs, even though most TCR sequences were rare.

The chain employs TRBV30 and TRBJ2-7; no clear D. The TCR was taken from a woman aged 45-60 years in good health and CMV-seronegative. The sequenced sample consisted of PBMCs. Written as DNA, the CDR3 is TGTGCCTGGAGCGCCGAGTTCGAGCAGTACTTC. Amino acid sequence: CAWSAEFEQYF.